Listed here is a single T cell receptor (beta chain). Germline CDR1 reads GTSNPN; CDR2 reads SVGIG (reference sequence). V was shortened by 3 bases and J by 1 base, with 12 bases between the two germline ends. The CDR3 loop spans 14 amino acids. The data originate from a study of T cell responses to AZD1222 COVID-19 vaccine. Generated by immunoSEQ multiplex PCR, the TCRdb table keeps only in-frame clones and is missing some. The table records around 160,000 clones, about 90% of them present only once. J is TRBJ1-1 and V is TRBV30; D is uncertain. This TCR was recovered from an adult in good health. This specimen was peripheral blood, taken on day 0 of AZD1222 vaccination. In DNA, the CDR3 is TGTGCCTGGAGAAGGCACAGCGGGAACACTGAAGCTTTCTTT. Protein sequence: CAWRRHSGNTEAFF. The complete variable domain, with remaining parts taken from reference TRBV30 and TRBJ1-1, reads SQTIHQWPATLVQPVGSPLSLECTVEGTSNPNLYWYRQAAGRGLQLLFYSVGIGQISSEVPQNLSASRPQDRQFILSSKKLLLSDSGFYLCAWRRHSGNTEAFFGQGTRLTVV.